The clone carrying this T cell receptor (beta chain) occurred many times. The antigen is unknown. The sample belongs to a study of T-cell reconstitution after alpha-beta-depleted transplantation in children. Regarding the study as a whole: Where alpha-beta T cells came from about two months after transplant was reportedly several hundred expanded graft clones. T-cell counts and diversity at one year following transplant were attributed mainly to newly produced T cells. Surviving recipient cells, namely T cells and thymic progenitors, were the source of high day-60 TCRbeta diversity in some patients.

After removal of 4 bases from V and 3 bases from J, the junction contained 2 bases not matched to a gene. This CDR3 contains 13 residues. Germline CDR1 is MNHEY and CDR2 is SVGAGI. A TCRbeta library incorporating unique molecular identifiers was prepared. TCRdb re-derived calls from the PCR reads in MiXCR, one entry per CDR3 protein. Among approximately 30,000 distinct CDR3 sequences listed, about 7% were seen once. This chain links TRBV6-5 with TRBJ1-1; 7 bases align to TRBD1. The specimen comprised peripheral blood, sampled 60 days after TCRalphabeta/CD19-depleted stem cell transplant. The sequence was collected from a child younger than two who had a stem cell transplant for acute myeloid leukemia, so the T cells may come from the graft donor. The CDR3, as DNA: TGTGCCAGCAGTTTCACAGGGGACACTGAAGCTTTCTTT. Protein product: CASSFTGDTEAFF.